The clone carrying this T cell receptor beta chain has a count of ten or more. Antigen unknown. The data were taken from a study of T-cell memory formation after mild COVID-19. Study-level findings and limits: Clones that shrank (day 15 to 85) were balanced CD4/CD8, whereas later expanders leaned CD4+. The finding that pre-infection memory included some responding clones suggested that cross-reactive memory joined. CM and EM subsets held most contracting CD4+ clones; EMRA held CD8+ ones.

With constant-segment primers, 5'RACE yielded cDNA libraries of TCR alpha and TCR beta that carried sample barcodes and UMIs. In TCRdb, the 5' RACE reads were re-called with MiXCR into one record per CDR3 protein. The sample yields roughly 58,000 distinct CDR3 sequences, over 7.5% seen once. Sequenced sample: PBMCs or a T cell subset sorted from them (not recorded which). This TCR was recovered from a man aged 18 to 30 who had mild COVID-19 (a few samples of this study predate the infection). Cell type and time point are not known.

CDR3 in amino acids: CASSPSGQETQYF. CDR3 in DNA: TGTGCCAGCTCACCGTCGGGGCAAGAGACCCAGTACTTC. This chain uses TRBV18 with TRBJ2-5; D is possibly TRBD2 (5 bases). The ends were cut back, 3 bases at V and 2 bases at J, with 7 bases in the middle. This CDR3 region has 13 residues. Germline CDR1 and CDR2: KGHSH and LQKENI.